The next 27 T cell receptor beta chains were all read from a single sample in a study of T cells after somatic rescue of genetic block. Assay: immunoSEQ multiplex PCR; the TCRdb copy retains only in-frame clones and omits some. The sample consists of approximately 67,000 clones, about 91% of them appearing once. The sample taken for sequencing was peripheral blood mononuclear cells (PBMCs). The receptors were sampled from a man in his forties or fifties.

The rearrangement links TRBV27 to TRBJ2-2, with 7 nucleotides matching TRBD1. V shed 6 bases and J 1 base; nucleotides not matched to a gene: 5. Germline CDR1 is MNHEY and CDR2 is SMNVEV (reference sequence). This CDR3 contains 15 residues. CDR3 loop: CASSLDRMNTGELFF. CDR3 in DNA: TGTGCCAGCAGCTTGGACAGGATGAACACCGGGGAGCTGTTTTTT.

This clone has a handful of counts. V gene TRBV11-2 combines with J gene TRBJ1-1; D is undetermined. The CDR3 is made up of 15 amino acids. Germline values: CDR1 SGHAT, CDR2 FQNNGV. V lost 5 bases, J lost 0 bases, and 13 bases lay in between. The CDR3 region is CASSHFGQLNTEAFF. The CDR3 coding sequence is TGTGCCAGCAGCCACTTCGGGCAGCTGAACACTGAAGCTTTCTTT.

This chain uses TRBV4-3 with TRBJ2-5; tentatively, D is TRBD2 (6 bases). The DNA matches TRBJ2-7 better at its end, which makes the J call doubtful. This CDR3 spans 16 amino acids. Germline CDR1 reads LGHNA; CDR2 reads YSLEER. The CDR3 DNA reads TGCGCCAGCAGCCAAGAGATTATAGCGGCAGGGTACGAGCAGTACTTC. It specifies CASSQEIIAAGYEQYF.

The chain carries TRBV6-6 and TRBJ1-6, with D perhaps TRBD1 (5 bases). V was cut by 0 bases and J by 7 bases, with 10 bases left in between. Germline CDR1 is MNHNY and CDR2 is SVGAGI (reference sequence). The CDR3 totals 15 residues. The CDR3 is CASSYSNGGNSPLHF. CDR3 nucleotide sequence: TGTGCCAGCAGTTACTCGAACGGGGGGAATTCACCCCTCCACTTT.

The CDR3, as DNA: TGTGCCAGCAGCCGGGACAGCTACGAGCAGTACTTC. Protein: CASSRDSYEQYF. The genes are TRBV2 and TRBJ2-7; 7 positions match TRBD1. V lost 6 bases, J lost 3 bases, and 2 bases stayed unmatched. CDR3 size: 12 residues. CDR1 SNHLY and CDR2 FYNNEI come from the germline V gene.

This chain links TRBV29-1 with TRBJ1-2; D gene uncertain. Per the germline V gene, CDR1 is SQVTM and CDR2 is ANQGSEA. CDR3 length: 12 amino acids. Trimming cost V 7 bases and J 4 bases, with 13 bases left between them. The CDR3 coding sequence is TGCAGCGCTAAGACGGAATCCTATGGCTACACCTTC. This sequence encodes CSAKTESYGYTF.

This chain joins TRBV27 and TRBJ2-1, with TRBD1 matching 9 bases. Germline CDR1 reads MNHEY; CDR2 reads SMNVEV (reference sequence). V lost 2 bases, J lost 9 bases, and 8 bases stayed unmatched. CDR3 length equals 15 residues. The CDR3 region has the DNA TGTGCCAGCAGTTTACCCGGGGGACAGGGCCTTGAGCAGTTCTTC. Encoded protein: CASSLPGGQGLEQFF.

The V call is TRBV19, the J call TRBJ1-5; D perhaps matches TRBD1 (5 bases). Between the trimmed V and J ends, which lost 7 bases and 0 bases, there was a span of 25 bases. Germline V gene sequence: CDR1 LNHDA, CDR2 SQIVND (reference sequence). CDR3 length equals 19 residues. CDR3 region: CASTKRNRQGRDSNQPQHF. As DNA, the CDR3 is TGTGCCAGTACCAAAAGGAATCGGCAGGGACGGGATAGCAATCAGCCCCAGCATTTT.

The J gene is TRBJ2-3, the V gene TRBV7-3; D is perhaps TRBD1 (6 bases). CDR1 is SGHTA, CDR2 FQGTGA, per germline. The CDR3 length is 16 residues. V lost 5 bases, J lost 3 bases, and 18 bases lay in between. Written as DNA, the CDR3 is TGTGCCAGCAGCCTACATAAGGGGGTAGGGACAGATACGCAGTATTTT. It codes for CASSLHKGVGTDTQYF.

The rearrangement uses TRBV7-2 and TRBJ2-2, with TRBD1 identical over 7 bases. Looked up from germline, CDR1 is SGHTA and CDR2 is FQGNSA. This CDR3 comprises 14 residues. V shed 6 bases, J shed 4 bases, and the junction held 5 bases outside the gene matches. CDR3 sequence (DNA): TGTGCCAGCAGACGGGACAGCGGCACCGGGGAGCTGTTTTTT. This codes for CASRRDSGTGELFF.

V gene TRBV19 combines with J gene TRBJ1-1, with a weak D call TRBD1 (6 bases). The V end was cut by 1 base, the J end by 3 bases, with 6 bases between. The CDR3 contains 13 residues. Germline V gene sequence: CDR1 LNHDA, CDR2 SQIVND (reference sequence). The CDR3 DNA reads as TGTGCCAGTAGTATAGCAGGGGACACTGAAGCTTTCTTT. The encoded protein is CASSIAGDTEAFF.

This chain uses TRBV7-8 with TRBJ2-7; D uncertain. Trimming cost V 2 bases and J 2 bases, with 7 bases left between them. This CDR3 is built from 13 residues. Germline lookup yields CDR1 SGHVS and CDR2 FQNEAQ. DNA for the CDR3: TGTGCCAGCAGCTTAATCCCCACCTACGAGCAGTACTTC. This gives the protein CASSLIPTYEQYF.

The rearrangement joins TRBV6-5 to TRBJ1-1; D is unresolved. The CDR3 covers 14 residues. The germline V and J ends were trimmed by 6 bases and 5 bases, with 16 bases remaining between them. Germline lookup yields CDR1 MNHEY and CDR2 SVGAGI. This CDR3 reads CASSPILGKTEAFF. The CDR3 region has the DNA TGTGCCAGCAGCCCGATTCTTGGGAAGACTGAAGCTTTCTTT.

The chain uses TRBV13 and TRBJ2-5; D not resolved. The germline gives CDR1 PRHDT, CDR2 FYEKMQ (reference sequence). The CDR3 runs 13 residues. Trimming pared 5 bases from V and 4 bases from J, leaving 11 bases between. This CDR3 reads CASSQRTPETQYF. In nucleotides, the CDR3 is TGTGCCAGCAGCCAAAGGACCCCAGAGACCCAGTACTTC.

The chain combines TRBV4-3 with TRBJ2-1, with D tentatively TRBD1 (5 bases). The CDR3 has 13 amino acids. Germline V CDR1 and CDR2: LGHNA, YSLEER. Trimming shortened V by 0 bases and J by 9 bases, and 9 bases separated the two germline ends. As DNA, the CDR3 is TGCGCCAGCAGCCAAGATTCGGACACTGAGCAGTTCTTC. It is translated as CASSQDSDTEQFF.

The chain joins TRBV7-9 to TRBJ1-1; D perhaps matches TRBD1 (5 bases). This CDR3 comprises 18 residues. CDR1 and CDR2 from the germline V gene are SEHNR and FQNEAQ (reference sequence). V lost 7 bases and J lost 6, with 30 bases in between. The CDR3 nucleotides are TGTGCCAGCACCCGTCCGGAAGGGGAGCCCCCCCCAATGGCTGAAGCTTTCTTT. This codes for CASTRPEGEPPPMAEAFF.

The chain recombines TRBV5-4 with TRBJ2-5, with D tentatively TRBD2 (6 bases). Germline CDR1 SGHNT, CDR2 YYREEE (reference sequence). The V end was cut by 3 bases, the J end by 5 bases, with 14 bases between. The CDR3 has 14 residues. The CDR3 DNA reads TGTGCCAGCAGCTCTGGGACTTCTCGGGAGACCCAGTACTTC. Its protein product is CASSSGTSRETQYF.

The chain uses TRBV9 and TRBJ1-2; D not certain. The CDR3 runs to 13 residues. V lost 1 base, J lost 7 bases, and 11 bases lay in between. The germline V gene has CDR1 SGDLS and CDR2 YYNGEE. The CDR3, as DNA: TGTGCCAGCAGCGTAAACCCGCCCCTTGGCTACACCTTC. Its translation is CASSVNPPLGYTF.

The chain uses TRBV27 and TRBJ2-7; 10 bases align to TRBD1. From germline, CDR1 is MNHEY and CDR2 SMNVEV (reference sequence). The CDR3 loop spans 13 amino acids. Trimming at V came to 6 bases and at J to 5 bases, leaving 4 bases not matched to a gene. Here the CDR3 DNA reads TGTGCCAGCAGCGGGGACAGGGGCGACGAGCAGTACTTC. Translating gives CASSGDRGDEQYF.

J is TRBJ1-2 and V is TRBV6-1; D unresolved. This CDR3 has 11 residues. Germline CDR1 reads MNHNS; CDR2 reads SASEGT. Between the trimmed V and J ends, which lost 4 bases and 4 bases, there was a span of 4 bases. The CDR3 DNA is TGTGCCAGCAGTGCCCTCTATGGCTACACCTTC. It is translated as CASSALYGYTF.

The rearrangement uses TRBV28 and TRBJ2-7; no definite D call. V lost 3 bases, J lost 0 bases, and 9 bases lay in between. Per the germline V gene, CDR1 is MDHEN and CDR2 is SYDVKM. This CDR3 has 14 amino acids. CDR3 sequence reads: CASSFDQSSYEQYF. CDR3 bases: TGTGCCAGCAGTTTCGACCAAAGCTCCTACGAGCAGTACTTC.

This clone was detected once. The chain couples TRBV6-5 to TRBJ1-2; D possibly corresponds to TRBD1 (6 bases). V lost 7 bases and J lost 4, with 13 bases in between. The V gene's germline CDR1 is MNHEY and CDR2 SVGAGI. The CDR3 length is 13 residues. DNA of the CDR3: TGTGCCAGCACTCGGGACACCACCTATGGCTACACCTTC. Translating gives CASTRDTTYGYTF.

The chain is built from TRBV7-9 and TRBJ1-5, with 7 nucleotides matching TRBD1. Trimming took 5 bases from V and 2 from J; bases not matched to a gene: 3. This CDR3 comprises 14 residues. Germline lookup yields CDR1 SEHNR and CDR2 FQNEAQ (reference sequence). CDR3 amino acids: CASSPGQGNQPQHF. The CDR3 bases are TGTGCCAGCAGCCCAGGACAGGGCAATCAGCCCCAGCATTTT.

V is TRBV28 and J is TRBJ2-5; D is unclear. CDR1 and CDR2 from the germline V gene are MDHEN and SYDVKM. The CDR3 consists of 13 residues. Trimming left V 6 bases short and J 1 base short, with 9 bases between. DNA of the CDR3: TGTGCCAGCAGCAAGTCGGCCCAAGAGACCCAGTACTTC. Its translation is CASSKSAQETQYF.

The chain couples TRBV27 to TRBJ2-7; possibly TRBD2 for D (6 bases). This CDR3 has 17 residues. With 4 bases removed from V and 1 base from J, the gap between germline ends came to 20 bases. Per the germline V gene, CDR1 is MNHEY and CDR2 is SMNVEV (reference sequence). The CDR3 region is CASSSYPTGLTSYEQYF. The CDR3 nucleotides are TGTGCCAGCAGTTCCTACCCGACGGGACTTACATCCTACGAGCAGTACTTC.

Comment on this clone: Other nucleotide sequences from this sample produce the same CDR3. CDR3 in DNA: TGCGCCAGCAGCTTTGGGGGTAACACTGAAGCTTTCTTT. It yields the protein CASSFGGNTEAFF. The rearrangement joins TRBV5-1 to TRBJ1-1; possible D gene TRBD1, 5 bases. Trimming stripped 2 bases from V and 2 bases from J, with 7 bases between. Per germline, CDR1 SGHRS and CDR2 YFSETQ. This CDR3 is built from 13 residues. The full variable domain, completed using reference TRBV5-1 and TRBJ1-1, is KAGVTQTPRYLIKTRGQQVTLSCSPISGHRSVSWYQQTPGQGLQFLFEYFSETQRNKGNFPGRFSGRQFSNSRSEMNVSTLELGDSALYLCASSFGGNTEAFFGQGTRLTVV.

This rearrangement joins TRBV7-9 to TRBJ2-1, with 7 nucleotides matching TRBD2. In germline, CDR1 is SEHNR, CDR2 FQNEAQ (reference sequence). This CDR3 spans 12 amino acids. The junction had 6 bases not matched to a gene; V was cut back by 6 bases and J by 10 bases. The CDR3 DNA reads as TGTGCCAGCAGTCGGACTAGACACGAGCAGTTCTTC. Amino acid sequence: CASSRTRHEQFF.